These 22 T cell receptor beta chains were sequenced from one sample in a study of control samples from healthy donors and cancer patients (dated by TCRdb to 2018 to 2021). Receptor libraries were prepared by the immunoSEQ multiplex PCR assay. TCRdb stores this immuneACCESS table with in-frame sequences only. Part of the clones is absent; in the studies checked, under half of the shortfall reflects unresolved V genes, and no reason is known for the rest. The sample table holds about 150,000 clones, of which about nine tenths were seen once. Over 4.5% of the sample lies in the top ten. The source material was blood. The source is a man under 40 in good health.

The chain combines TRBV24-1 with TRBJ2-1, with 11 bases matching TRBD2. This CDR3 region has 17 residues. The V segment lost 0 bases and the J segment 6 bases; nucleotides outside the gene matches: 6. Germline V CDR1 and CDR2: KGHDR, SFDVKD. The CDR3 DNA follows: TGTGCCACCAGTGATTTGCCGGGACTAGCGGAAACCAATGAGCAGTTCTTC. Its protein is CATSDLPGLAETNEQFF.

This chain uses TRBV7-9 with TRBJ2-7, with D unclear. Per germline, CDR1 SEHNR and CDR2 FQNEAQ (reference sequence). The V end was cut by 5 bases, the J end by 2 bases, with 7 bases between. CDR3 length: 12 amino acids. The CDR3: CASSPETYEQYF. The DNA for the CDR3 is TGTGCCAGCAGCCCCGAAACCTACGAGCAGTACTTC.

The chain employs TRBV19 and TRBJ1-4, with TRBD1 matching over 9 bases. The V and J ends lost 7 bases and 4 bases, in that order; junction bases with no gene match: 4. CDR3 size: 14 residues. Germline values: CDR1 LNHDA, CDR2 SQIVND (reference sequence). The CDR3 DNA reads TGTGCCAGTACCCGGGACAGGGTTAATGAAAAACTGTTTTTT. Translated, it gives CASTRDRVNEKLFF.

The V call is TRBV3-1 (or the pseudogene TRBV3-2), the J call TRBJ2-5; D is unclear. CDR3 length: 14 amino acids. The V end was cut by 1 base, the J end by 7 bases, with 13 bases between. Per the germline V gene, CDR1 is LGHDT and CDR2 is YNNKEL (reference sequence). The CDR3 loop reads CASSQVPPSGTQYF. The DNA for the CDR3 is TGTGCCAGCAGCCAAGTGCCCCCCTCCGGGACCCAGTACTTC.

This clone came up once. The V gene is TRBV5-5, the J gene TRBJ1-5; possible D gene TRBD1, 6 bases. The CDR3 length is 15 residues. V was cut by 1 base and J by 3 bases, with 11 bases left in between. From germline, CDR1 is SGHKS and CDR2 YYEKEE (reference sequence). Here the CDR3 reads CASSLSWTDNQPQHF. CDR3 DNA: TGTGCCAGCAGCTTGAGTTGGACAGACAATCAGCCCCAGCATTTT.

V and J are TRBV7-2 and TRBJ1-2; D not resolved. CDR1 is SGHTA, CDR2 FQGNSA, per germline. Trimming stripped 0 bases from V and 0 bases from J, with 5 bases between. The CDR3 has 14 amino acids. CDR3 DNA sequence: TGTGCCAGCAGCTTAGCCCTAACTAACTATGGCTACACCTTC. Translation gives CASSLALTNYGYTF.

The J gene is TRBJ2-7, the V gene TRBV6-5, with D uncertain. CDR1 and CDR2 from the germline V gene are MNHEY and SVGAGI. V was pared by 6 bases and J by 0 bases, with 12 bases between. The CDR3 covers 14 residues. The DNA of the CDR3 is TGTGCCAGCAGGTATCGAGCGCCCTCCTACGAGCAGTACTTC. This sequence encodes CASRYRAPSYEQYF.

The chain carries TRBV6-5 and TRBJ1-1, with a possible D match to TRBD1 (5 bases). Germline V gives CDR1 MNHEY, CDR2 SVGAGI. V was cut by 2 bases and J by 5 bases, with 12 bases left in between. The CDR3 is 14 residues long. This CDR3 is CASSYGGAATEAFF. The CDR3, as DNA: TGTGCCAGCAGTTACGGGGGTGCAGCAACTGAAGCTTTCTTT.

The rearrangement links TRBV27 to TRBJ2-5; D call uncertain. The germline V and J ends were trimmed by 3 bases and 5 bases, with 4 bases remaining between them. The CDR3 extends over 11 amino acids. From germline, CDR1 is MNHEY and CDR2 SMNVEV (reference sequence). The CDR3 nucleotides are TGTGCCAGCAGTTTGGGGGAGACCCAGTACTTC. Protein product: CASSLGETQYF.

This clone has just one count. The V and J genes are TRBV3-1 (or the pseudogene TRBV3-2) and TRBJ2-7; D uncertain. The CDR3 sequence is 16 residues long. Germline CDR1 is LGHDT and CDR2 is YNNKEL (reference sequence). V lost 1 base to trimming and J lost 0 bases, with 13 bases between them. CDR3 in amino acids: CASSQVPNPSSYEQYF. The CDR3, as DNA: TGTGCCAGCAGCCAAGTCCCTAACCCGAGCTCCTACGAGCAGTACTTC.

To note about this clone: The limits of the CDR3 on the DNA are not certain, so only TCRdb's listed CDR3 is given. The chain couples TRBV24-1 to TRBJ2-2; the D call of TRBD2 is as the table states it, not checked on the DNA. CDR1 is KGHDR, CDR2 SFDVKD, per germline. Including both end residues, the CDR3 is 16 amino acids long. CDR3 protein: CATSTSGGTYTGELFF.

The J gene is TRBJ1-2, the V gene TRBV3-1 (or the pseudogene TRBV3-2); TRBD1 might be the D (5 bases). V was pared by 6 bases and J by 5 bases, with 13 bases between. CDR1 LGHDT and CDR2 YNNKEL come from the germline V gene (reference sequence). There are 13 residues in the CDR3. CDR3 in DNA: TGTGCCAGCAGTCTCGTAGAGGGGTATGGCTACACCTTC. Translation: CASSLVEGYGYTF.

The V and J genes are TRBV14 and TRBJ2-1; D possibly corresponds to TRBD2 (5 bases). CDR3 length: 14 residues. Germline CDR1 and CDR2: SGHDN and FVKESK. V lost 1 base, J lost 8 bases, and 12 bases lay in between. The CDR3, as DNA: TGTGCCAGCAGCCAAGTTGAGGGAATTTATGAGCAGTTCTTC. Translating gives CASSQVEGIYEQFF.

This clone came up once. CDR3 in DNA: TGTGCCAGTAGTGCGGCAGGGCCCGATAGCTCCTATAATTCACCCCTCCACTTT. Translation gives CASSAAGPDSSYNSPLHF. The V call is TRBV19, the J call TRBJ1-6, with a possible D match to TRBD1 (5 bases). Germline loops: CDR1 LNHDA, CDR2 SQIVND (reference sequence). The CDR3 runs to 18 residues. Trimming pared 5 bases from V and 0 bases from J, leaving 17 bases between.

This chain uses TRBV28 with TRBJ2-5, with 8 bases that match TRBD2. J gave up 7 bases and V 3 bases, and 10 bases lay outside the gene matches. The CDR3 runs 15 residues. CDR1 is MDHEN and CDR2 is SYDVKM in the germline V gene. The CDR3 reads CASSLGLAGSWTQYF. The CDR3 nucleotides read TGTGCCAGCAGTTTGGGGTTAGCGGGGTCCTGGACCCAGTACTTC.

The V call is TRBV7-8, the J call TRBJ2-7; TRBD2 aligns across 11 bases. Trimming removed 5 bases from V and 4 bases from J; junction bases left unmatched: 16. Germline V gene sequence: CDR1 SGHVS, CDR2 FQNEAQ. The CDR3 is 18 amino acids. The CDR3 reads CASSRALTGTSGIYEQYF. In nucleotides, the CDR3 is TGTGCCAGCAGCCGAGCCTTAACCGGGACTAGCGGAATATACGAGCAGTACTTC.

This sequence joins TRBV5-1 and TRBJ1-1, with D possibly matching TRBD1 (6 bases). This CDR3 is 14 amino acids long. CDR1 is SGHRS, CDR2 YFSETQ, per germline. The V end lost 0 bases, the J end lost 1 base, and 7 bases lay between the germline ends. CDR3 in amino acids: CASSLGTANTEAFF. DNA of the CDR3: TGCGCCAGCAGCTTGGGGACAGCGAACACTGAAGCTTTCTTT. Filled out from reference TRBV5-1 and TRBJ1-1, the complete variable domain reads KAGVTQTPRYLIKTRGQQVTLSCSPISGHRSVSWYQQTPGQGLQFLFEYFSETQRNKGNFPGRFSGRQFSNSRSEMNVSTLELGDSALYLCASSLGTANTEAFFGQGTRLTVV.

V gene TRBV15 combines with J gene TRBJ2-7; D perhaps matches TRBD2 (7 bases). Germline-derived CDR1 and CDR2 are LNHNV and YYDKDF (reference sequence). Deletions cut 1 base from V and 9 bases from J, with 16 bases between. The CDR3 is 14 residues long. The CDR3 DNA is TGTGCCACCAGCAGAGCGCGGGGGCCTCGAGGGCAGTACTTC. Translated: CATSRARGPRGQYF.

DNA for the CDR3: TGTGCAAGTCGCCTGGGAGACAGGCCGATCGGCAATCAGCCCCAGCATTTT. Its translation: CASRLGDRPIGNQPQHF. The chain has TRBV12-2 and TRBJ1-5; the DNA was not used to check the table's D call, TRBD1. TRBV12-2 is listed as a pseudogene. This CDR3 comprises 17 residues.

The rearrangement joins TRBV3-1 (or the pseudogene TRBV3-2) to TRBJ2-7, with TRBD1 as a possible D gene (6 bases). Germline CDR1 LGHDT, CDR2 YNNKEL (reference sequence). The CDR3 totals 15 residues. V was pared by 4 bases and J by 2 bases, with 15 bases between. This chain's CDR3 is CASSRRGQTTYEQYF. For the CDR3, the DNA is TGTGCCAGCAGCCGCCGTGGACAGACGACCTACGAGCAGTACTTC.

This clone was found once. The rearrangement joins TRBV12-3 or TRBV12-4 to TRBJ2-7; D ambiguous. The V end was cut by 8 bases, the J end by 3 bases, with 14 bases between. The CDR3 contains 13 residues. The CDR3 here is CASLVYVFYEQYF. The CDR3, as DNA: TGTGCCAGCCTAGTGTATGTCTTCTACGAGCAGTACTTC.

This chain connects TRBV24-1 to TRBJ2-5; TRBD2 might be the D (6 bases). This CDR3 spans 17 amino acids. Trimming removed 4 bases from V and 4 bases from J, with 21 bases in between. Germline assignment: CDR1 KGHDR and CDR2 SFDVKD. The CDR3 region has the DNA TGTGCCACCAGTGACCAGAACCCCTCGAGCGGGCCAGAGACCCAGTACTTC. Translation: CATSDQNPSSGPETQYF.